This entry features one TCR beta chain sequence. Its cognate antigen has yet to be identified. Per-nucleotide qualities are absent, and no much larger clonotype sits a single base away. This record belongs to a study of CD8+ T cells in alopecia areata listed by TCRdb under 2018. Describing the broader study: The treated patients took part in an open-label pilot trial in which moderate-to-severe alopecia areata was treated with oral tofacitinib at 5 to 10 mg twice daily. RNA was obtained with the PAXgene miRNA kit for fixed scalp, the miRNeasy kit for PBMCs, and the RNeasy kit for mouse skin. High-throughput TCRbeta sequencing was used to examine T cell clonal expansion in alopecia areata in both the C3H/HeJ mouse model and human patients. Biopsies were taken from tofacitinib-treated patients at baseline and again at 4 and 24 weeks into treatment, and several of those patients also had a later scalp biopsy. Amplification of TCRbeta CDR3 regions was done by immunoSEQ multiplex PCR using 35 Vbeta forward primers and 13 Jbeta reverse primers. Tofacitinib was given for 6 to 18 months, followed by 6 months of follow-up off drug to assess delayed response and recurrence. In humans, TCRbeta sequencing was performed on scalp tissue and on sorted CD4+ and CD8+ peripheral blood T cells from healthy controls and from patients with patchy or totalis/universalis alopecia areata. The SALT score, which quantifies the percentage of affected scalp surface area, was used to measure disease severity in treated patients. Scalp clonality was compared across normal scalp (n=4), patchy alopecia areata scalp (n=8), and alopecia totalis/universalis scalp (n=8).

Cut back by 6 bases and 0 bases, the V and J ends lie 12 bases apart. From the germline V gene, CDR1 is SQVTM and CDR2 is ANQGSEA. The CDR3 sequence holds 13 residues, the cysteine and phenylalanine included. Of the read, only the CDR3 DNA is kept; its 39 bases are in frame from base 1. Per the publication, the time point label means: roughly 24 weeks on oral tofacitinib. Interpreted using the paper, the treatment or condition label stands for: oral pan-JAK inhibitor, 5-10 mg twice daily. From alopecia areata patients, peripheral blood was collected along with lesional scalp punch biopsies. PBMCs were isolated by density centrifugation and stained for CD3, CD4 and CD8, and CD4+ and CD8+ T cells were sorted on a FACSAria. Libraries were constructed by the immunoSEQ multiplex PCR assay. RNA was extracted from all samples and reverse transcribed into cDNA, which served as template for TCR sequencing. SuperScript III was used for first-strand cDNA synthesis, primed with a 2:1 mix of oligo-dT and random hexamers. A synthetic immune receptor repertoire was used to measure amplification bias, and any remaining bias was corrected computationally. The study's processing was this. Raw reads were preprocessed to remove errors, and CDR3 was defined according to IMGT conventions as the region from the conserved cysteine to phenylalanine. Clonality was computed as 1 minus the Shannon entropy, with the entropy normalized by log2 of the number of productive unique TCRs. Whether each scalp clone was CD4 or CD8 was inferred by checking scalp TCRbeta sequences against the CD4 and CD8 repertoires from sorted blood. As stored in TCRdb, this immuneACCESS dataset retains in-frame rearrangements with V and J assigned. A fraction of the clones does not appear; measured against another copy, unresolved V genes explain less than half of the discrepancy, and the remainder lacks a known reason. D and trimming come from the DNA, and the V and J calls and clone size come from that table. Recorded for this sample are roughly 110,000 clones; around three fifths of them occurred a single time. The ten largest account for about 3.4% of the sample.

The study at large found these results: Unlike mouse skin, where gammadelta T cells dominate, normal human skin contains resident alphabeta T cells that get sequenced too, which complicates analysis of the scalp TCR repertoire. The treated cohort was small, with a single nonresponder, so links between baseline CD8+ expansion and response need larger studies. Shared TCR sequences between patients were less evident than in mice, which may be partly attributable to HLA diversity in the patient population. Lesional scalp, especially in alopecia totalis/universalis, showed higher clonality and more expanded CD8+ clones than normal scalp, suggesting antigenic drive. During tofacitinib treatment, many expanded lesional clones stuck around in both scalp and blood, and this persistence may partly explain why relapse happens after treatment is stopped. With tofacitinib, both scalp clonality and the number of expanded CD8+ clones among the top 100 scalp clones went down significantly.

Recombination linked TRBV29-1 to TRBJ2-7, with no confidently assigned D gene. The sequenced sample was CD4+ T cells sorted from blood, obtained at week 24, from a patient treated with tofacitinib. The receptor comes from a human donor with alopecia areata. The CDR3 protein is CSVFRTDSYEQYF. The sequence in DNA is TGCAGCGTGTTTCGGACGGACTCCTACGAGCAGTACTTC.